This TCR beta chain was identified in a study of T cells in Graves' hyperthyroidism and ophthalmopathy. V shed 5 bases and J shed 3 bases, with 7 bases lying between them. Germline V gives CDR1 MNHEY, CDR2 SMNVEV (reference sequence). The length of the CDR3 is 13 residues. Newly diagnosed hyperthyroidism, duration under 2 months, in patients aged 18 to 65. This clonotype was seen at least ten times. Amplification of TCR beta CDR3 regions used RNA as the template. When the TCR CDR3 underwent first-round RT-PCR, the HTBI primer set was used. TCRdb reprocessed the multiplex PCR reads with MiXCR, giving one entry per CDR3 protein. The sample shows some 560,000 distinct CDR3 sequences, approximately 15% of them seen only once.

The sequence was collected from a woman between 35 and 50 years old with Graves' hyperthyroidism. Sequencing was done on a sample of blood. The chain couples TRBV27 to TRBJ2-2, with no clear D. CDR3 DNA sequence: TGTGCCAGCAGTGGACCTTACACCGGGGAGCTGTTTTTT. Its protein is CASSGPYTGELFF.